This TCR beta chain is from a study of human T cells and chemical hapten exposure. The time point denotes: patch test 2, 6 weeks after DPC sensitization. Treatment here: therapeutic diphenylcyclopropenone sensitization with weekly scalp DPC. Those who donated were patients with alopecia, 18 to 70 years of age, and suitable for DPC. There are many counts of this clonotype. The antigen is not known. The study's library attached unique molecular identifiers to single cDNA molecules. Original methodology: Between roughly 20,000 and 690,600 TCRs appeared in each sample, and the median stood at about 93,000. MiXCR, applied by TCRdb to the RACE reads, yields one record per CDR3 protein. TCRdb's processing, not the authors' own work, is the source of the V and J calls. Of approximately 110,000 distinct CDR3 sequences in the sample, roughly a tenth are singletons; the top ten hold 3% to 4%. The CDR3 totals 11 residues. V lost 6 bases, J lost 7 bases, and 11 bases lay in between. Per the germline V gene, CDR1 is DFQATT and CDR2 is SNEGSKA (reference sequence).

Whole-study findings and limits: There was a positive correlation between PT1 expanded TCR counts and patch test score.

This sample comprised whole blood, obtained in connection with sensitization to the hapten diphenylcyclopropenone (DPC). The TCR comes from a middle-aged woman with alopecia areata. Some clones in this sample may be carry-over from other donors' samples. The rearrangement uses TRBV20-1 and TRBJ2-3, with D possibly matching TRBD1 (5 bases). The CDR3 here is CSARQRNTQYF. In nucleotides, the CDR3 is TGCAGTGCCCGACAGCGAAATACGCAGTATTTT.